Included here is one T cell receptor (beta chain) sequence, with context. What it binds is unknown. The data originate from a study of a mutant IDH1 vaccine in newly diagnosed glioma. Here immunoSEQ multiplex PCR was the method, and the copy in TCRdb shows in-frame clones only, minus some. Of tens of thousands of clones listed, around 80% are singletons. As to time point: week 11, during vaccination. The study gave 300 ug of mutant IDH1 20-mer peptide per vaccine dose, with topical imiquimod. Per germline, CDR1 LNHNV and CDR2 YYDKDF (reference sequence). The CDR3 runs to 14 residues. With 3 bases clipped from V and 2 bases from J, the junction kept 2 bases outside the gene matches.

This sample comprised PBMCs, obtained from a glioma patient whose treatment included an IDH1 peptide vaccine. The genes are TRBV15 and TRBJ2-3, with 7 bases matching TRBD1. The receptor was derived from a middle-aged man with glioma. The CDR3 here is CATSSDRDTDTQYF. The CDR3 nucleotides read TGTGCCACCAGCAGTGACAGGGACACAGATACGCAGTATTTT. Filled out from reference TRBV15 and TRBJ2-3, the complete variable domain reads DAMVIQNPRYQVTQFGKPVTLSCSQTLNHNVMYWYQQKSSQAPKLLFHYYDKDFNNEADTPDNFQSRRPNTSFCFLDIRSPGLGDTAMYLCATSSDRDTDTQYFGPGTRLTVL.